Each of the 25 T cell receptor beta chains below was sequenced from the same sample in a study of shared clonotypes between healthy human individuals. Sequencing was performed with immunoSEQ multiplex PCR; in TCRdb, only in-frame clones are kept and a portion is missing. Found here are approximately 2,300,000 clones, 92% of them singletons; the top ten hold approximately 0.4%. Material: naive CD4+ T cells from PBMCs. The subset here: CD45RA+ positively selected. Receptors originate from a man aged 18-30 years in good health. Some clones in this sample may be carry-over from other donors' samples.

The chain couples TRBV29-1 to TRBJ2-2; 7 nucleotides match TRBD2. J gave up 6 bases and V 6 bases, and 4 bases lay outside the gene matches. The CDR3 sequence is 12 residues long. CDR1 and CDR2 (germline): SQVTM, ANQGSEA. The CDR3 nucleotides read TGCAGCGTAGGCGGGGGTTCCGGGGAGCTGTTTTTT. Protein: CSVGGGSGELFF.

CDR3 residues: CASRQGQNSNQPQHF. CDR3 coding DNA: TGTGCCAGCAGGCAGGGACAGAATAGCAATCAGCCCCAGCATTTT. This chain joins TRBV2 and TRBJ1-5; 7 nucleotides agree with TRBD1. The V and J ends lost 6 bases and 0 bases, in that order; junction bases with no gene match: 5. The CDR3 has 15 residues. Germline-derived CDR1 and CDR2 are SNHLY and FYNNEI.

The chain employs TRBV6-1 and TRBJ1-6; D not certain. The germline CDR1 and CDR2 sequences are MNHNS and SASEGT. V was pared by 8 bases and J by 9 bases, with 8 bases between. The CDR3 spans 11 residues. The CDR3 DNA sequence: TGTGCCAGCTCCGTGGGTTCACCCCTCCACTTT. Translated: CASSVGSPLHF.

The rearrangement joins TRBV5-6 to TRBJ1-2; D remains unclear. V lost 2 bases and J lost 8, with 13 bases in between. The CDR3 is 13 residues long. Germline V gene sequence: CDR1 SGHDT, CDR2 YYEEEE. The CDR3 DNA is TGTGCCAGCAGCTTTGGACCGCCTAACGGCTACACCTTC. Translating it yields CASSFGPPNGYTF.

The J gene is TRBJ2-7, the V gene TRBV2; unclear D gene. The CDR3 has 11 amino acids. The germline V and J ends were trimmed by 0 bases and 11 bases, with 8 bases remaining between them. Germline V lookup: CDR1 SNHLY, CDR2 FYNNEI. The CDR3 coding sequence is TGTGCCAGCAGTGAAGCGCCTAAGGAGTACTTC. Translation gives CASSEAPKEYF.

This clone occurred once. CDR3 sequence (DNA): TGTGCCACCGGGGGACAGGGGGCGCCTGGCTACACCTTC. Residues: CATGGQGAPGYTF. V is TRBV10-3 and J is TRBJ1-2, with 12 positions matching TRBD1. The trim removed 10 bases at V and 7 bases at J, leaving 7 bases unmatched. Germline V lookup: CDR1 ENHRY, CDR2 SYGVKD. The CDR3 has 13 amino acids.

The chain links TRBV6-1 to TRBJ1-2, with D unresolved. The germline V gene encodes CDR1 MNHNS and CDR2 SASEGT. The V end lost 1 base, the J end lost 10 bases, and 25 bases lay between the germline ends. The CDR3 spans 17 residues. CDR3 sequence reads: CASSEETPRHRYKDYTF. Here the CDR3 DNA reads TGTGCCAGCAGTGAAGAGACTCCGAGACACCGGTATAAAGACTACACCTTC.

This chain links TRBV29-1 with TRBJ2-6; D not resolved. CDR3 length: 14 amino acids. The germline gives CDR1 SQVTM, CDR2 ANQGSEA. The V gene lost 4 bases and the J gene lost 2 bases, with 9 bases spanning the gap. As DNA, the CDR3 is TGCAGCGTTGTGGAGCAGGCTGGGGCCAACGTCCTGACTTTC. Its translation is CSVVEQAGANVLTF.

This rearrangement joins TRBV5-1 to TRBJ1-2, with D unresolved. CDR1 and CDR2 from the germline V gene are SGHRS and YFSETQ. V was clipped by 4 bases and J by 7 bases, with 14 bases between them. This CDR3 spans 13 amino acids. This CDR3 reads CASSPSTSPGYTF. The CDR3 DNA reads TGCGCCAGCAGCCCGAGTACCTCCCCTGGCTACACCTTC.

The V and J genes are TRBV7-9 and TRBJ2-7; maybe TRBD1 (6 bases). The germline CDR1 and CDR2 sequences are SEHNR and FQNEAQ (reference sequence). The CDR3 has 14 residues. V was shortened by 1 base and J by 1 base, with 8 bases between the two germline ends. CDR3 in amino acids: CASSLEGESYEQYF. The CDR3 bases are TGTGCCAGCAGCTTAGAGGGGGAATCCTACGAGCAGTACTTC.

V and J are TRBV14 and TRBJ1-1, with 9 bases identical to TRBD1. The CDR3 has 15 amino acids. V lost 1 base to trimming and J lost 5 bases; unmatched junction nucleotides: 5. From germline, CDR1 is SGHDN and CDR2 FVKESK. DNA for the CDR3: TGTGCCAGCAGCCAAGTACAGGGGGCAGGGACTGAAGCTTTCTTT. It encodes CASSQVQGAGTEAFF.

The CDR3 DNA reads TGTGCCAGCAGCCCTGGGCGGGAGCTGTTTTTT. Its protein product is CASSPGRELFF. This chain links TRBV7-7 with TRBJ2-2; no clear D gene. This CDR3 region has 11 residues. Germline-derived CDR1 and CDR2 are SSHAT and FNYEAQ (reference sequence). Trimming shortened V by 5 bases and J by 9 bases, and 7 bases separated the two germline ends. Based on the CDR3 plus reference TRBV7-7 and TRBJ2-2, the full variable domain is GAGVSQSPRYKVTKRGQDVTLRCDPISSHATLYWYQQALGQGPEFLTYFNYEAQPDKSGLPSDRFSAERPEGSISTLTIQRTEQRDSAMYRCASSPGRELFFGEGSRLTVL.

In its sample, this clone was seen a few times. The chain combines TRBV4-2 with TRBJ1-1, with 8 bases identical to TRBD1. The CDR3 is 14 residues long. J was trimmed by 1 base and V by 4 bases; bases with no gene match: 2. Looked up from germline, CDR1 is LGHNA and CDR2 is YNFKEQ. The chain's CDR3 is CASSRGTGNTEAFF. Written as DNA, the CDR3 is TGTGCCAGCAGCCGCGGGACAGGGAACACTGAAGCTTTCTTT.

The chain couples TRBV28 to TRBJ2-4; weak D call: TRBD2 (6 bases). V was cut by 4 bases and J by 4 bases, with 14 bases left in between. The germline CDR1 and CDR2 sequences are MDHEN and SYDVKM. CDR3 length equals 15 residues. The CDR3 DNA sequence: TGTGCCAGCAGTTCTGGACTTGGGACTAAAAACATTCAGTACTTC. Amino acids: CASSSGLGTKNIQYF.

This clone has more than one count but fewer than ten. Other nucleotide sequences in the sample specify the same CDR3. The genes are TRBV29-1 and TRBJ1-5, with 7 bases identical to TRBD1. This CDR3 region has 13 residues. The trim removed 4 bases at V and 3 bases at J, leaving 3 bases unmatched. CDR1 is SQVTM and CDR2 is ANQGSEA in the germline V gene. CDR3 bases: TGCAGCGTTGGACAGGGCTCCAATCAGCCCCAGCATTTT. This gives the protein CSVGQGSNQPQHF.

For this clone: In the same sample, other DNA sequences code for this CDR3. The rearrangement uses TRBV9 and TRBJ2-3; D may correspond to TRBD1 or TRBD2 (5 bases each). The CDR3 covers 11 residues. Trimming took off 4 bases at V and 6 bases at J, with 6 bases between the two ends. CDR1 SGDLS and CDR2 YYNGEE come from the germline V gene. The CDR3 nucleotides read TGTGCCAGCAGCCGGGGCGATACGCAGTATTTT. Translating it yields CASSRGDTQYF.

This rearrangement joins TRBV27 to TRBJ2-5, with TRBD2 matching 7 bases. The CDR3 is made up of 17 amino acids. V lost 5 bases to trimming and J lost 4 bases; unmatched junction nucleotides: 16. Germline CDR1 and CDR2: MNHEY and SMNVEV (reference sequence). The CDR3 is CASSPRGSGLLSETQYF. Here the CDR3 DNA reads TGTGCCAGCAGTCCACGGGGTAGCGGGTTATTGTCAGAGACCCAGTACTTC.

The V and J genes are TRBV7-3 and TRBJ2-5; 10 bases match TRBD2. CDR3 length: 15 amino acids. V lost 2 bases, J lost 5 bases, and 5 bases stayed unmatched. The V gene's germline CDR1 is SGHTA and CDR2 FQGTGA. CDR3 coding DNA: TGTGCCAGCAGCTTATCTAGCGGGAGTTTGGAGACCCAGTACTTC. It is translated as CASSLSSGSLETQYF.

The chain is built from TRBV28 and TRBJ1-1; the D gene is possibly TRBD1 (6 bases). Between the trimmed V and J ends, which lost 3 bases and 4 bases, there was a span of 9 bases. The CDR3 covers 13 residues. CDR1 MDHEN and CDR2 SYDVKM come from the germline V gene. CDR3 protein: CASSLGGLTEAFF. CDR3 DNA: TGTGCCAGCAGTTTGGGGGGCCTCACTGAAGCTTTCTTT.

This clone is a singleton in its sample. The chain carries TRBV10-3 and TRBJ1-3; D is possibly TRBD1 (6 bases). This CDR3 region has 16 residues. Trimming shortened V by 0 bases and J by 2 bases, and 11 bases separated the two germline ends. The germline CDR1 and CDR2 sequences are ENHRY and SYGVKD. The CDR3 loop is CAISESPRGTGNTIYF. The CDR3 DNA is TGTGCCATCAGTGAGTCTCCCAGGGGCACTGGAAACACCATATATTTT.

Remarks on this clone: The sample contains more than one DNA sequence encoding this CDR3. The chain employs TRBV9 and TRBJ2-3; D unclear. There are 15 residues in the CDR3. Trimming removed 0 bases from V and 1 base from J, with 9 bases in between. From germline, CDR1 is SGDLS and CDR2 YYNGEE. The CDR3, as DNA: TGTGCCAGCAGCGTAGTAGGCAGCGGCACAGATACGCAGTATTTT. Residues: CASSVVGSGTDTQYF.

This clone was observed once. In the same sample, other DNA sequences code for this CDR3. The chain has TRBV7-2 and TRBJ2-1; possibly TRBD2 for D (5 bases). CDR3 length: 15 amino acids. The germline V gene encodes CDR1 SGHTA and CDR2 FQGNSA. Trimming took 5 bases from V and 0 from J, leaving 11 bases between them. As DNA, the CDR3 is TGTGCCAGCAGCCTTGAGCGGAGCTCCTACAATGAGCAGTTCTTC. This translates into CASSLERSSYNEQFF.

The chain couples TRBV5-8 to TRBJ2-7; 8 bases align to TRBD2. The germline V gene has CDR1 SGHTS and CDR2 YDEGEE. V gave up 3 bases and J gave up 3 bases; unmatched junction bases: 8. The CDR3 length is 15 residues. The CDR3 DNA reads TGTGCCAGCAGCTCCTTAGCGGGAAGTGGCTACGAGCAGTACTTC. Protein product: CASSSLAGSGYEQYF.

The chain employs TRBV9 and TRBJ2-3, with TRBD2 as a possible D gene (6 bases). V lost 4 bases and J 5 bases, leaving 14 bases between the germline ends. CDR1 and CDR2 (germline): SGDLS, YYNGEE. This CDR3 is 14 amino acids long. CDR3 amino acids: CASSKGPSEDTQYF. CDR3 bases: TGTGCCAGCAGCAAGGGACCTAGCGAAGATACGCAGTATTTT.

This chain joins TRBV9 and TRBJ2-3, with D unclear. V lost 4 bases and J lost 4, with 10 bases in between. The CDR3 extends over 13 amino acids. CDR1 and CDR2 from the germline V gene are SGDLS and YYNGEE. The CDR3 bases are TGTGCCAGCAGCACTCTTCCCCCAGATACGCAGTATTTT. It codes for CASSTLPPDTQYF. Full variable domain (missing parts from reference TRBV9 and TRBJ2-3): DSGVTQTPKHLITATGQRVTLRCSPRSGDLSVYWYQQSLDQGLQFLIQYYNGEERAKGNILERFSAQQFPDLHSELNLSSLELGDSALYFCASSTLPPDTQYFGPGTRLTVL.